These T cell receptor beta chains were read from a single sample in a study of T cells in localized non-small cell lung cancer. Measured with immunoSEQ multiplex PCR; TCRdb has only the in-frame clones, and not every one. The sample includes roughly 13,000 clones, 70% to 90% of them seen just once. Specimen: peripheral blood, collected before any cancer treatment. These receptors originate from a male donor at least 60 years old with stage III lung adenocarcinoma. CDR3s include the opening cysteine and the closing phenylalanine or tryptophan. A D gene is named only where the DNA matches it firmly. Size values are once, few and many counts, or a class for expanded clones, and some rows have none.

V	size	J	D	CDR3	DNA
TRBV2	-	TRBJ2-2	TRBD1	CASSEGQGRTGELFF	TGTGCCAGCAGTGAAGGACAGGGACGCACCGGGGAGCTGTTTTTT
TRBV10-2	-	TRBJ1-1	TRBD1	CASEQGAVNTEAFF	TGCGCCAGCGAACAGGGGGCGGTGAACACTGAAGCTTTCTTT
TRBV5-4	few	TRBJ1-3	-	CASSLGPGGNTIYF	TGTGCCAGCAGCTTAGGCCCCGGGGGAAACACCATATATTTT
TRBV9	-	TRBJ2-1	-	CASSAAGTPSNEQFF	TGTGCCAGCAGCGCTGCCGGGACTCCCTCCAATGAGCAGTTCTTC
TRBV18	-	TRBJ1-1	-	CASSPVPLGNTEAFF	TGTGCCAGCTCACCCGTTCCTCTCGGGAACACTGAAGCTTTCTTT
TRBV27	-	TRBJ2-1	TRBD2	CASSPAGTREFF	TGTGCCAGCAGTCCTGCCGGGACTAGAGAGTTCTTC
TRBV5-6	-	TRBJ2-5	TRBD2	CASSLVAGGDQETQYF	TGTGCCAGCAGTTTGGTAGCGGGGGGCGACCAAGAGACCCAGTACTTC
TRBV5-1	-	TRBJ2-2	TRBD1	CASSLRTGFDTGELFF	TGCGCCAGCAGCTTGAGGACAGGGTTCGACACCGGGGAGCTGTTTTTT
TRBV10-3	-	TRBJ2-7	-	CAIRAKTEQYF	TGTGCCATCAGGGCAAAGACAGAGCAGTACTTC
TRBV7-2	-	TRBJ1-1	-	CASSQTGVNTEAFF	TGTGCCAGCAGCCAGACGGGGGTGAACACTGAAGCTTTCTTT
TRBV18	-	TRBJ1-1	-	CASSSGMNTEAFF	TGTGCCAGCTCCTCGGGGATGAACACTGAAGCTTTCTTT
TRBV6-5	-	TRBJ1-6	TRBD1	CASSYSGQLNSPLHF	TGTGCCAGCAGTTACTCGGGACAGTTAAATTCACCCCTCCACTTT
TRBV10-3	-	TRBJ1-2	TRBD1	CAISAPGQQEGGYTF	TGTGCCATCAGTGCCCCGGGACAGCAGGAGGGGGGCTACACCTTC
TRBV2	-	TRBJ1-2	-	CASSVRQDNYGYTF	TGTGCCAGCAGTGTTAGGCAGGATAACTATGGCTACACCTTC
TRBV6-1	-	TRBJ1-4	-	CASSRGGEKLFF	TGTGCCAGCAGTCGGGGAGGAGAAAAACTGTTTTTT
TRBV19	-	TRBJ1-2	TRBD1	CASSITGGGGYTF	TGTGCCAGTAGTATTACAGGGGGAGGTGGCTACACCTTC
TRBV30	-	TRBJ2-7	-	CAWSEQSYEQYF	TGTGCCTGGAGTGAACAGTCCTACGAGCAGTACTTC
TRBV5-6	-	TRBJ1-2	-	CASSLSSRLGGYTF	TGTGCCAGCAGCTTATCTTCTCGGTTGGGGGGCTACACCTTC
TRBV18	once	TRBJ2-2	-	CASSQGGELFF	TGTGCCAGCTCACAGGGCGGGGAGCTGTTTTTT
TRBV5-6	-	TRBJ1-2	-	CASSLVYRAGHLYGYTF	TGTGCCAGCAGCTTAGTCTACAGGGCAGGACACCTCTATGGCTACACCTTC
TRBV19	-	TRBJ2-2	TRBD1	CASSILGGSVSGELFF	TGTGCCAGTAGTATTCTAGGGGGCTCGGTGTCCGGGGAGCTGTTTTTT
TRBV6-5	-	TRBJ1-2	-	CASSYSWGRSYGYTF	TGTGCCAGCAGTTACTCTTGGGGCAGGAGCTATGGCTACACCTTC
TRBV7-3	few	TRBJ1-2	-	CAGLNGNYGYTF	TGTGCCGGGCTAAATGGGAACTATGGCTACACCTTC
TRBV15	-	TRBJ2-1	TRBD2	CATSRDSSGRNNEQFF	TGTGCCACCAGCAGAGATTCCAGCGGGAGGAACAATGAGCAGTTCTTC
TRBV6-1	once	TRBJ1-5	TRBD1	CASRPRGQGNQPQHF	TGTGCCAGCAGACCCAGGGGGCAGGGGAATCAGCCCCAGCATTTT
TRBV2	few	TRBJ1-2	TRBD1	CASSGTGRETGYTF	TGTGCCAGCAGTGGGACAGGGAGGGAGACTGGCTACACCTTC
TRBV19	-	TRBJ1-3	TRBD1	CARPTGTVSGVDAGNTIYF	TGTGCCAGGCCCACCGGGACAGTGTCCGGTGTAGATGCTGGAAACACCATATATTTT
TRBV27	-	TRBJ1-5	-	CASSSRTGYSNQPQHF	TGTGCCAGCAGTTCTAGGACGGGATATAGCAATCAGCCCCAGCATTTT
TRBV11-2	-	TRBJ1-5	TRBD1	CASSLDGQGDQPQHF	TGTGCCAGCAGCTTAGATGGACAGGGGGACCAGCCCCAGCATTTT
TRBV5-1	-	TRBJ2-5	-	CASSSRAQETQYF	TGCGCCAGCAGCTCACGGGCCCAAGAGACCCAGTACTTC
TRBV5-1	-	TRBJ2-1	TRBD2	CASSNFLASGRYNEQFF	TGCGCCAGCAGCAATTTTTTGGCTAGCGGGAGGTACAATGAGCAGTTCTTC
TRBV7-9	-	TRBJ1-5	-	CASSPGSGQPQHF	TGTGCCAGCAGCCCCGGGAGCGGTCAGCCCCAGCATTTT
TRBV5-6	-	TRBJ2-7	-	CASSSRAGNPGQWWYF	TGTGCCAGCAGCTCCCGCGCGGGCAACCCGGGACAATGGTGGTACTTC
TRBV5-6	-	TRBJ2-7	-	CASSLVGASSYEQYF	TGTGCCAGCAGCTTGGTAGGGGCCAGCTCCTACGAGCAGTACTTC
TRBV5-1	-	TRBJ1-5	-	CASSLEAGYQPQHF	TGCGCCAGCAGCTTGGAGGCAGGGTATCAGCCCCAGCATTTT
TRBV4-2	few	TRBJ1-6	-	CASSQTAAYSPLHF	TGTGCCAGCAGCCAAACCGCCGCTTATTCACCCCTCCACTTT
TRBV13	-	TRBJ2-2	-	CASSPPRAGELFF	TGTGCCAGCAGCCCCCCTAGGGCCGGGGAGCTGTTTTTT
TRBV30	few	TRBJ1-1	TRBD1	CAWRRQGNTEAFF	TGTGCCTGGAGGAGACAGGGGAACACTGAAGCTTTCTTT
TRBV19	-	TRBJ1-2	TRBD1	CASSIDRVYGYTF	TGTGCCAGTAGTATCGACAGGGTCTATGGCTACACCTTC
TRBV30	-	TRBJ1-1	-	CASSRGGETEAFF	TGTGCCTCTAGTCGGGGGGGCGAGACTGAAGCTTTCTTT
TRBV15	once	TRBJ2-5	TRBD2	CATSSWTSGKTQYF	TGTGCCACCAGCTCGTGGACTAGCGGGAAGACCCAGTACTTC
TRBV9	few	TRBJ2-5	-	CASSVGALEETQYF	TGTGCCAGCAGCGTAGGGGCGTTAGAAGAGACCCAGTACTTC
TRBV7-2	few	TRBJ1-2	-	CASNAGAAGYTF	TGTGCCAGCAACGCAGGGGCGGCTGGCTACACCTTC
TRBV14	medium-sized	TRBJ1-1	-	CASSQVTAMVF	TGTGCCAGCAGCCAAGTGACAGCTATGGTCTTT
TRBV19	few	TRBJ1-5	-	CASSIQGRSNQPQHF	TGTGCCAGTAGTATTCAGGGTAGGAGCAATCAGCCCCAGCATTTT
TRBV6-1	-	TRBJ2-2	-	CASSASGVLRNTGELFF	TGTGCCAGCAGTGCCTCGGGGGTGCTGAGGAACACCGGGGAGCTGTTTTTT
TRBV12-5	-	TRBJ1-2	-	CASGRGGIYGYTF	TGTGCTAGTGGTCGAGGGGGGATCTATGGCTACACCTTC
TRBV4-1	-	TRBJ1-2	-	CASSQGNSGYTF	TGCGCCAGCAGCCAAGGGAACAGCGGCTACACCTTC
TRBV7-8	once	TRBJ1-5	-	CASSSASGGNQPQHF	TGTGCCAGCAGCTCCGCTTCAGGGGGCAATCAGCCCCAGCATTTT
TRBV5-6	-	TRBJ1-2	-	CASSLGAGTYGYTF	TGTGCCAGCAGCTTGGGGGCAGGGACCTATGGCTACACCTTC
TRBV4-1	-	TRBJ2-7	TRBD2	CASSQVSSGSQQYF	TGCGCCAGCAGCCAAGTGTCTAGCGGGAGCCAGCAGTACTTC
TRBV2	-	TRBJ2-1	-	CASTEGTPVNEQFF	TGTGCCAGCACCGAGGGGACTCCGGTCAATGAGCAGTTCTTC
TRBV6-6	-	TRBJ2-5	TRBD1	CASSPGTGEYF	TGTGCCAGCAGCCCCGGGACAGGGGAGTACTTC
TRBV2	-	TRBJ1-1	TRBD1	CASSGSTGTTEAFF	TGTGCCAGCAGCGGATCGACAGGGACCACTGAAGCTTTCTTT
TRBV7-2	few	TRBJ1-2	-	CASSLVDRSYGYTF	TGTGCCAGCAGCTTAGTAGACAGATCCTATGGCTACACCTTC